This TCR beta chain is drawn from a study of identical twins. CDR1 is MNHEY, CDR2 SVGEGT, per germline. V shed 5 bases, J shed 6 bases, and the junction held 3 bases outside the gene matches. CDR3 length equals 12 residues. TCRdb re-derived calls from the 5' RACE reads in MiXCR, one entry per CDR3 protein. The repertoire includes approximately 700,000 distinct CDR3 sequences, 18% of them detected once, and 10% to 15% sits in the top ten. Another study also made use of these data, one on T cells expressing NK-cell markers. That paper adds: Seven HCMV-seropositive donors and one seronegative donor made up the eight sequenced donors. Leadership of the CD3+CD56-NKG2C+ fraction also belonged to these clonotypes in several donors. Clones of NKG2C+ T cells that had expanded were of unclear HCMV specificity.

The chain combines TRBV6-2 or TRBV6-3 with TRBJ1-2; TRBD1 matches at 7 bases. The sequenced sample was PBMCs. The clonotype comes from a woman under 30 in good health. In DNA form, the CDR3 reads TGTGCCAGCAGTGACAGGGTGAATGGCTACACCTTC. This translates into CASSDRVNGYTF.